These T cell receptor beta chains were read from a single sample in a study of blood T cell repertoires in COVID-19. Generated by immunoSEQ multiplex PCR, the TCRdb table keeps only in-frame clones and is missing some. The sample gives around 100,000 clones, about 88% of which show up once; over 2% is in the top ten. Sequencing used peripheral blood. The source is a human donor in a cohort sampled during active COVID-19. Both conserved end residues are part of each CDR3. The D gene is left open where the match is weak. Not every row has a clone size; where given, it reads once, few, many or a size class.

V	D	J	length	size	CDR3	DNA
TRBV2	NA	TRBJ1-3	15	NA	CASSETRGTGNTIYF	TGTGCCAGCAGTGAAACAAGAGGGACTGGAAACACCATATATTTT
TRBV7-9	TRBD1	TRBJ1-2	15	NA	CASSQGTGGNYGYTF	TGTGCCAGCAGCCAAGGGACAGGGGGTAACTATGGCTACACCTTC
TRBV7-9	NA	TRBJ2-7	13	few	CASSLSGSYEQYF	TGTGCCAGCAGCTTGAGCGGGTCCTACGAGCAGTACTTC
TRBV5-4	TRBD2	TRBJ2-7	15	NA	CASSLAAGGTYEQYF	TGTGCCAGCAGCTTGGCAGCGGGGGGGACCTACGAGCAGTACTTC
TRBV5-1	NA	TRBJ1-2	13	NA	CASSFSGVDGYTF	TGCGCCAGCAGCTTTTCAGGGGTGGATGGCTACACCTTC
TRBV3-1/TRBV3-2	TRBD1	TRBJ1-3	17	NA	CASSRTGLLYSGNTIYF	TGTGCCAGCAGCAGGACAGGGTTACTCTACTCTGGAAACACCATATATTTT
TRBV18	NA	TRBJ2-1	15	NA	CASSPQGRLYNEQFF	TGTGCCAGCTCACCACAGGGGCGCCTATACAATGAGCAGTTCTTC
TRBV4-3	NA	TRBJ1-2	14	NA	CASSPSPRDYGYTF	TGCGCCAGCAGCCCTTCACCCCGGGACTATGGCTACACCTTC
TRBV7-2	TRBD2	TRBJ2-5	16	NA	CASSSGTSGDLETQYF	TGTGCCAGCAGCTCAGGGACTAGCGGGGACCTGGAGACCCAGTACTTC
TRBV21-1	NA	TRBJ1-2	18	NA	CASSKEGSEGALGYGYTF	TGTGCCAGCAGCAAAGAAGGTTCGGAGGGGGCTTTGGGATATGGCTACACCTTC
TRBV3-1/TRBV3-2	NA	TRBJ1-5	15	few	CASSPRNGGNQPQHF	TGTGCCAGCAGCCCCAGAAATGGAGGGAATCAGCCCCAGCATTTT
TRBV2	TRBD1	TRBJ2-7	13	NA	CASSHRGKYEQYF	TGTGCCAGCAGCCACAGGGGGAAATACGAGCAGTACTTC
TRBV3-1/TRBV3-2	TRBD1	TRBJ1-1	15	NA	CASSQEDRDFTEAFF	TGTGCCAGCAGCCAAGAGGACAGGGATTTCACTGAAGCTTTCTTT
TRBV9	TRBD2	TRBJ2-1	18	NA	CASSVGLGLAGSYNEQFF	TGTGCCAGCAGCGTAGGCCTGGGGCTAGCGGGTTCCTACAATGAGCAGTTCTTC
TRBV7-9	NA	TRBJ1-1	14	NA	CASSLQGGGTEAFF	TGTGCCAGCAGCCTCCAAGGGGGTGGCACTGAAGCTTTCTTT
TRBV4-1	TRBD2	TRBJ2-1	17	NA	CASSPQLAGGVSNEQFF	TGCGCCAGCAGCCCCCAACTAGCGGGAGGCGTCAGCAATGAGCAGTTCTTC
TRBV29-1	TRBD2	TRBJ2-7	14	NA	CSVEGLAGEYEQYF	TGCAGCGTTGAAGGACTAGCGGGGGAGTACGAGCAGTACTTC
TRBV7-9	TRBD2	TRBJ2-1	16	NA	CASSFHGGGDYNEQFF	TGTGCCAGCAGCTTTCACGGCGGGGGGGATTACAATGAGCAGTTCTTC
TRBV20-1	NA	TRBJ2-5	13	NA	CSASFREQETQYF	TGCAGTGCTAGTTTTCGGGAGCAAGAGACCCAGTACTTC
TRBV7-2	NA	TRBJ1-6	13	NA	CASSKGGGGALHF	TGTGCCAGCAGTAAGGGGGGCGGGGGGGCCCTCCACTTT
TRBV4-3	TRBD2	TRBJ2-3	15	NA	CASSQRGTSADTQYF	TGCGCCAGCAGCCAACGGGGGACTAGTGCAGATACGCAGTATTTT
TRBV6-6	NA	TRBJ1-6	14	NA	CASSYPEANSPLHF	TGTGCCAGCAGTTACCCCGAAGCAAATTCACCCCTCCACTTT
TRBV27	NA	TRBJ2-3	16	NA	CASSPLQGLGTDTQYF	TGTGCCAGCAGTCCTCTCCAGGGATTAGGGACAGATACGCAGTATTTT
TRBV6-1	NA	TRBJ2-7	15	NA	CASSEDVTGSYEQYF	TGTGCCAGCAGTGAAGATGTGACAGGATCCTACGAGCAGTACTTC
TRBV6-5	NA	TRBJ1-2	15	NA	CASSSPPGRSYGYTF	TGTGCCAGCAGTTCACCTCCCGGCAGGTCATATGGCTACACCTTC
TRBV6-6	TRBD2	TRBJ2-1	14	NA	CASRGDYSYNEQFF	TGTGCCAGCAGGGGGGACTACTCCTACAATGAGCAGTTCTTC
TRBV7-6	NA	TRBJ2-2	16	few	CASSPRTAANTGELFF	TGTGCCAGCAGCCCGCGGACAGCCGCGAACACCGGGGAGCTGTTTTTT
TRBV3-1/TRBV3-2	TRBD1	TRBJ1-5	16	NA	CASSPGTGRSNQPQHF	TGTGCCAGCAGCCCAGGGACAGGGAGGAGCAATCAGCCCCAGCATTTT
TRBV5-5	TRBD2	TRBJ2-1	15	NA	CASSPLAGAYNEQFF	TGTGCCAGCAGCCCACTAGCGGGAGCGTACAATGAGCAGTTCTTC
TRBV7-9	TRBD1	TRBJ2-3	16	NA	CASSPGTGGIPDTQYF	TGTGCCAGCAGCCCGGGGACAGGGGGTATCCCAGATACGCAGTATTTT
TRBV5-8	NA	TRBJ2-7	13	few	CASSLSGTYEQYF	TGTGCCAGCAGCCTATCAGGCACCTACGAGCAGTACTTC
TRBV7-2	NA	TRBJ2-2	15	few	CASSSSRGNTGELFF	TGTGCCAGCAGCTCGTCCCGGGGGAACACCGGGGAGCTGTTTTTT
TRBV6-5	TRBD1	TRBJ1-1	12	NA	CASRTGNTEAFF	TGTGCCAGTAGGACAGGAAACACTGAAGCTTTCTTT
TRBV18	NA	TRBJ1-2	12	once	CASSLDWYGYTF	TGTGCCAGCTCACTGGACTGGTATGGCTACACCTTC
TRBV5-4	TRBD1	TRBJ2-7	15	NA	CASSLGQGVPYEQYF	TGTGCCAGCAGCTTAGGACAGGGGGTTCCCTACGAGCAGTACTTC
TRBV6-4	NA	TRBJ2-1	16	NA	CASSLSPGGSYNEQFF	TGTGCCAGCAGCCTGAGCCCCGGGGGCTCCTACAATGAGCAGTTCTTC
TRBV6-5	NA	TRBJ1-1	14	NA	CASSKDRKNTEAFF	TGTGCCAGCAGCAAAGACAGAAAGAACACTGAAGCTTTCTTT
TRBV9	TRBD2	TRBJ2-1	15	NA	CASSVGLPITNEQFF	TGTGCCAGCAGCGTGGGACTACCTATCACCAATGAGCAGTTCTTC
TRBV29-1	NA	TRBJ1-1	15	once	CSARRGSIGNTEAFF	TGCAGCGCCAGGCGGGGAAGCATCGGGAACACTGAAGCTTTCTTT
TRBV19	TRBD1	TRBJ1-1	15	NA	CASSMAYRGTTEAFF	TGTGCCAGTAGTATGGCGTACAGGGGTACGACTGAAGCTTTCTTT
TRBV7-9	TRBD1	TRBJ1-4	14	NA	CASSPGQGNEKLFF	TGTGCCAGCAGCCCCGGACAGGGGAATGAAAAACTGTTTTTT
TRBV3-1/TRBV3-2	NA	TRBJ1-2	12	NA	CASSRSDYGYTF	TGTGCCAGCAGCCGGTCGGACTATGGCTACACCTTC
TRBV27	TRBD2	TRBJ2-3	15	NA	CASSRTSGRTDTQYF	TGTGCCAGCAGTCGGACTAGCGGGCGGACAGATACGCAGTATTTT
TRBV28	TRBD1	TRBJ1-5	15	NA	CASSSPGQGIQPQHF	TGTGCCAGCAGTTCGCCCGGACAGGGAATTCAGCCCCAGCATTTT
TRBV24-1	NA	TRBJ2-3	16	NA	CATSALSSSVADTQYF	TGTGCCACCAGTGCCCTTTCTAGTTCGGTTGCAGATACGCAGTATTTT